This is a list of T cell receptor beta chains from one sample in a study of T cell responses to AZD1222 COVID-19 vaccine. Repertoires were generated with immunoSEQ multiplex PCR, while TCRdb's copy carries only in-frame clones and drops some. The sample consists of some 98,000 clones, nearly 90% of them appearing once. This material consisted of peripheral blood, taken on day 0 of AZD1222 vaccination. The origin of the receptors is an adult in good health. Each CDR3 is given with its conserved first and last residue. Each record gives: J gene, V gene, CDR3 protein.

>TRBJ2-7|TRBV5-1
CASSLEQGKFYEQYF
>TRBJ2-5|TRBV3-1/TRBV3-2
CASSPGQEKETQYF
>TRBJ1-3|TRBV18
CASSPHAPTDSGNTIYF
>TRBJ1-2|TRBV5-4
CASSQGPSNYGYTF
>TRBJ2-6|TRBV19
CASSLTGGFGSGANVLTF
>TRBJ2-6|TRBV19
CASSIPSGANVLTF
>TRBJ1-1|TRBV27
CASSLSLPTEAFF
>TRBJ1-2|TRBV5-4
CASSLAQQGREEGYTF
>TRBJ1-6|TRBV7-3
CASSLWDRGDSPLHF
>TRBJ1-6|TRBV7-2
CASSLADRVQPLHF
>TRBJ2-5|TRBV15
CATSRVGETQYF
>TRBJ2-3|TRBV6-5
CASSYSYSTDTQYF
>TRBJ1-1|TRBV29-1
CSAFSGNTEAFF
>TRBJ2-7|TRBV12-3/TRBV12-4
CASSSSSYEQYF
>TRBJ2-5|TRBV6-6
CASSYGRGRETQYF
>TRBJ1-1|TRBV18
CASSRKQGDTEAFF